This T cell receptor (beta chain) was recorded in a study of shared clonotypes between healthy human individuals. Study context: CD4 naive and memory got three plates each, CD8 naive two, CD8 memory one.

The study's findings and limits: Generally, naive subsets came out with larger estimated richness than memory subsets.

V was pared by 4 bases and J by 0 bases, with 4 bases between. Germline V lookup: CDR1 WNHNN, CDR2 SYGVQD (reference sequence). CDR3 length: 13 residues. About this clone: Its antigen is not identified.

Here immunoSEQ multiplex PCR was the method, and the copy in TCRdb shows in-frame clones only, minus some. Of about 1 million clones listed, 78% are singletons. Adults of Caucasian background living in Nashville, Tennessee made up all donors. Sequencing was done on a sample of memory CD4+ T cells from PBMCs. Subset in this sample: CD45RA-negative fraction. The TCR comes from a man between 18 and 29 years old in good health. Some clones in this sample may be carry-over from other donors' samples. This chain links TRBV10-1 with TRBJ1-3; D remains ambiguous. CDR3 sequence: CASSAASGNTIYF. The CDR3, as DNA: TGCGCCAGCAGTGCCGCCTCTGGAAACACCATATATTTT.